This TCR beta chain was identified during a study of T cells expressing NK-cell markers. Study-level results: Top CD8+ clonotypes included the dominant CD3+CD56+NKG2C+ clonotypes in a handful of donors.

The length of the CDR3 is 15 residues. Germline lookup yields CDR1 SGHVS and CDR2 FNYEAQ. As to this clonotype: Its antigen remains unidentified.

As the method of synthesis, 5'RACE template switching with UMIs yielded TCR beta cDNA. TCRdb re-called the 5' RACE reads; one entry per CDR3 protein, DNA not given. The sample has 550,000 or so distinct CDR3 sequences. This chain joins TRBV7-6 and TRBJ2-3; without DNA, the TCRdb call of TRBD1 cannot be checked. The sequence was obtained from a man aged 18 to 35 in good health. The sample was blood T cells: a sorted CD56 or NKG2C T cell subset, CD4+ or CD8+ T cells, or bulk PBMC T cells (not recorded which). The chain's CDR3 is CASSLMTGSTDTQYF.